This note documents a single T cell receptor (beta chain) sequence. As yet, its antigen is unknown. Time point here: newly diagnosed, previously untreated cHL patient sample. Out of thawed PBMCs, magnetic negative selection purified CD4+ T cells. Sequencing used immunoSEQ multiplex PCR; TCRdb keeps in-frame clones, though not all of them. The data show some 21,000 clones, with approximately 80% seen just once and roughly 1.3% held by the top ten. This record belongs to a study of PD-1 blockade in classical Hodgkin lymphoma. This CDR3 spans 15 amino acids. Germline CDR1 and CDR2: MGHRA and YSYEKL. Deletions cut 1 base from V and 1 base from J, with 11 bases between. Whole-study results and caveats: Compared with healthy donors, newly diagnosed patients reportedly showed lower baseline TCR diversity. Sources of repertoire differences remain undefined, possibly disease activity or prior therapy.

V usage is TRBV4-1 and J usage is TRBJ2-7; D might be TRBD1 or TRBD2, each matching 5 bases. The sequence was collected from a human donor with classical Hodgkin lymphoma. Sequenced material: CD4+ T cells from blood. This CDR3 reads CASSQAEGFSYEQYF. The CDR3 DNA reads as TGCGCCAGCAGCCAAGCCGAGGGGTTTTCCTACGAGCAGTACTTC.